The clone carrying this T cell receptor (beta chain) was counted at least ten times. What it binds is unknown. The investigators amplified TCR beta CDR3 regions from RNA transcripts. A set of HTBI primers served as the primers for a first-round RT-PCR of the TCR CDR3. TCRdb called the multiplex PCR reads again in MiXCR, with one record for every CDR3 protein. The sample contains roughly 360,000 distinct CDR3 sequences, roughly 14% of which appear only once. The data were taken from a study of T cells in Graves' hyperthyroidism and ophthalmopathy. General study findings and limits: Ophthalmopathy and stable hyperthyroidism were told apart by a 13 V-J model. In validation, the model predicted ophthalmopathy. These predictions came a median about 6.2 months before onset.

CDR3 length: 15 amino acids. Germline V gene data show CDR1 as SGHNT and CDR2 as YENEEA. Between the trimmed V and J ends, which lost 3 bases and 0 bases, there was a span of 11 bases. The sequencing sample was made of blood. V gene TRBV11-3 combines with J gene TRBJ1-1; D call uncertain. The sequence derives from a man in his thirties or forties with Graves' hyperthyroidism that later progressed to Graves' ophthalmopathy. The CDR3 loop reads CASSFNSKMNTEAFF. The CDR3 DNA is TGTGCCAGCAGCTTTAACAGTAAAATGAACACTGAAGCTTTCTTT.